This T cell receptor beta chain originates from a study of T cell responses to AZD1222 COVID-19 vaccine. Notes on the study in general: White British ancestry dominated among donors, who included more females, and clonal diversity was possibly underestimated. A rise in Spike-specific TCR breadth and depth followed two AZD1222 doses. Baseline testing showed seropositivity in only a handful of AZD1222 recipients.

Worth noting for this clone: Its antigen is unknown.

This CDR3 region has 13 residues. With V trimmed by 9 bases and J by 9 bases, 14 bases remained unmatched. The V gene's germline CDR1 is WSHSY and CDR2 SAAADI. Using immunoSEQ multiplex PCR, the repertoire was profiled, and TCRdb retains in-frame clones only, with some absent. The data contain 120,000 to 150,000 clones, approximately 86% of them seen just once; the ten biggest clones take up roughly 5.1%. The input for sequencing was peripheral blood, taken 28 days after the second AZD1222 dose. The chain is built from TRBV10-2 and TRBJ2-7; 7 nucleotides match TRBD1. This sequence originates from an adult who received the AZD1222 COVID-19 vaccine. CDR3: CASKTGRSMGQYF. The CDR3, as DNA: TGCGCCAGTAAGACAGGGCGAAGTATGGGGCAGTACTTC.